This T cell receptor beta chain was sequenced during a study of CD8 T cells in Susac syndrome. cDNA came from about 0.5 to 1 ug RNA primed by random hexamers. TCRdb fed the immunoSEQ multiplex PCR reads into MiXCR, producing one record per CDR3 protein. The data show about 200,000 distinct CDR3 sequences, 85% to 95% seen once. V lost 3 bases to trimming and J lost 0 bases; unmatched junction nucleotides: 7. CDR1 and CDR2 (germline): SGHTA, FQGNSA. The CDR3 has 16 residues. The count of this clonotype is one. Healthy donors acted as controls, with matching for age and sex. The receptor's source is a human donor in good health. The sequencing sample was made of CD4+ T cells from PBMCs. The genes are TRBV7-2 and TRBJ2-7; TRBD2 agrees at 8 bases. The CDR3 here is CASSFTGGTNSYEQYF. For the CDR3, the DNA is TGTGCCAGCAGCTTCACGGGGGGGACAAACTCCTACGAGCAGTACTTC.